These 5 T cell receptor beta chains originate from one sample sequenced in a study of graft-versus-host responses after intestinal transplantation. This table comes from immunoSEQ multiplex PCR, and its TCRdb copy is limited to in-frame clones, with some not included. The table has around 67,000 clones, about 80% seen once; the top ten hold less than 0.45%. Their antigens are not known. The sample consisted of unstimulated CD4+ T cells sorted from spleen or lymph node cells, taken before transplant. The receptors were gathered from a human donor who was the organ donor for an intestinal transplant.

The rearrangement uses TRBV30 and TRBJ1-1; tentatively, D is TRBD1 (5 bases). The CDR3 contains 14 residues. Germline CDR1 reads GTSNPN; CDR2 reads SVGIG (reference sequence). V lost 0 bases to trimming and J lost 0 bases, with 8 bases between them. As DNA, the CDR3 is TGTGCCTGGAGTGTACGGGGGTTGAACACTGAAGCTTTCTTT. Its translation: CAWSVRGLNTEAFF.

The rearrangement joins TRBV6-5 to TRBJ1-3; D might be TRBD1 (6 bases). CDR1 and CDR2 from the germline V gene are MNHEY and SVGAGI. V gave up 2 bases and J gave up 2 bases, with 7 bases separating them. The CDR3 has 14 residues. In DNA form, the CDR3 reads TGTGCCAGCAGTTACGAGGGGGCTGGAAACACCATATATTTT. It is translated as CASSYEGAGNTIYF.

The chain uses TRBV6-1 and TRBJ1-2; D is unresolved. CDR1 and CDR2 from the germline V gene are MNHNS and SASEGT. There are 14 residues in the CDR3. Trimming stripped 2 bases from V and 5 bases from J, with 12 bases between. The CDR3 protein is CASSERRFPYGYTF. DNA for the CDR3: TGTGCCAGCAGTGAAAGGAGGTTTCCTTATGGCTACACCTTC.

The V and J genes are TRBV5-1 and TRBJ2-3; TRBD1 matches at 7 bases. The CDR3 consists of 14 residues. CDR1 and CDR2 from the germline V gene are SGHRS and YFSETQ. The CDR3 bases are TGCACATCCAGGAAGGGGGCCGAAACAGATACGCAGTATTTT. Protein product: CTSRKGAETDTQYF.

The rearrangement uses TRBV7-9 and TRBJ2-7; a possible D gene is TRBD2 (6 bases). The germline V and J ends were trimmed by 1 base and 1 base, with 11 bases remaining between them. Germline assignment: CDR1 SEHNR and CDR2 FQNEAQ (reference sequence). The CDR3 totals 15 residues. The CDR3 loop reads CASSLGLGGSYEQYV. Here the CDR3 DNA reads TGTGCCAGCAGCTTAGGTTTGGGGGGATCCTACGAGCAGTACGTC.